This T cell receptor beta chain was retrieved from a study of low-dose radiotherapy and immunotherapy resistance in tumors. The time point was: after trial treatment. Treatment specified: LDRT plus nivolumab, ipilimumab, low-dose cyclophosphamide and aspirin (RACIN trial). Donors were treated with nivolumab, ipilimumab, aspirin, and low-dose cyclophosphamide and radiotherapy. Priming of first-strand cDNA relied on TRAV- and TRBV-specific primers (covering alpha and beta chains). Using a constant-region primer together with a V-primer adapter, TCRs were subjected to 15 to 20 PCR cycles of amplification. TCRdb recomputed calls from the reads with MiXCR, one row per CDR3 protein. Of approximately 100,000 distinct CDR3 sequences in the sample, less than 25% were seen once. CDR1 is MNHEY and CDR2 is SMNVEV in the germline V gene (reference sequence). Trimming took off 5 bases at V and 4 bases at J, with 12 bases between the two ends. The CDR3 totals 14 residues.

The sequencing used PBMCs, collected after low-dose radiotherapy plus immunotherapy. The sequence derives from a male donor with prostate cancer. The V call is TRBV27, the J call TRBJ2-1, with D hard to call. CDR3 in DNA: TGTGCCAGCAGTCCCCAAAGGGTGTACAATGAGCAGTTCTTC. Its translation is CASSPQRVYNEQFF.